A single sample gave rise to the 24 T cell receptor beta chains below, sequenced in a study of blood T cell repertoires in COVID-19. The repertoire was sequenced with immunoSEQ multiplex PCR; TCRdb's copy has only in-frame clones and lacks some. Of approximately 160,000 clones listed, more than 90% are singletons. Input material: peripheral blood. Receptor source: a man aged 45-65 years with acute or convalescent COVID-19.

The chain uses TRBV28 and TRBJ1-4, with 8 bases that match TRBD1. V was pared by 6 bases and J by 4 bases, with 4 bases of the junction left unmatched. Germline V lookup: CDR1 MDHEN, CDR2 SYDVKM. The CDR3 extends over 14 amino acids. As DNA, the CDR3 is TGTGCCAGCAGGACAGGGGCGATTAATGAAAAACTGTTTTTT. Translation gives CASRTGAINEKLFF.

The chain uses TRBV6-2 or TRBV6-3 and TRBJ2-1, with 13 positions matching TRBD2. The germline CDR1 and CDR2 sequences are MNHEY and SVGEGT. The CDR3 covers 17 residues. V was pared by 5 bases and J by 6 bases, with 10 bases of the junction left unmatched. The CDR3 DNA is TGTGCCAGCAGTCCCCATAAGGGACTAGCGGGGTCCAATGAGCAGTTCTTC. It is translated as CASSPHKGLAGSNEQFF.

V and J are TRBV13 and TRBJ1-1, with D hard to call. This CDR3 has 14 amino acids. Germline CDR1 reads PRHDT; CDR2 reads FYEKMQ (reference sequence). V was trimmed by 5 bases and J by 5 bases, leaving 15 bases between them. CDR3 protein: CASSPRGRETEAFF. CDR3 nucleotides: TGTGCCAGCAGCCCACGAGGTCGGGAGACTGAAGCTTTCTTT.

This chain uses TRBV4-2 with TRBJ2-1, with TRBD2 matching over 15 bases. V was clipped by 0 bases and J by 0 bases; unmatched bases: 15. This CDR3 comprises 23 residues. From germline, CDR1 is LGHNA and CDR2 YNFKEQ. CDR3 residues: CASSQDRYRTSGRGAHSYNEQFF. The CDR3 bases are TGTGCCAGCAGCCAAGATCGTTATAGGACTAGCGGGAGGGGGGCACACTCCTACAATGAGCAGTTCTTC.

The V and J genes are TRBV18 and TRBJ2-5, with TRBD2 matching over 9 bases. This CDR3 comprises 16 residues. The V segment lost 6 bases and the J segment 1 base; nucleotides outside the gene matches: 9. The germline V gene encodes CDR1 KGHSH and CDR2 LQKENI. CDR3 in amino acids: CASSRSGGSSQETQYF. The DNA for the CDR3 is TGTGCCAGCTCGCGTAGCGGGGGATCCTCCCAAGAGACCCAGTACTTC.

The chain links TRBV6-5 to TRBJ1-1; weak D call: TRBD1 (6 bases). This CDR3 contains 13 residues. CDR1 and CDR2 from the germline V gene are MNHEY and SVGAGI. V lost 6 bases and J 5 bases, leaving 13 bases between the germline ends. For the CDR3, the DNA is TGTGCCAGCAGGAAACAGGGACGAACTGAAGCTTTCTTT. Protein: CASRKQGRTEAFF.

A word on this clone: This same CDR3 is encoded by further DNA sequences in the sample. This chain uses TRBV9 with TRBJ1-3; D perhaps matches TRBD1 (6 bases). The CDR3 sequence is 15 residues long. Germline CDR1 SGDLS, CDR2 YYNGEE. V was cut by 2 bases and J by 0 bases, with 9 bases left in between. The DNA for the CDR3 is TGTGCCAGCAGCGTGGGGGCGGTCTCTGGAAACACCATATATTTT. It codes for CASSVGAVSGNTIYF.

This chain links TRBV7-9 with TRBJ2-7; TRBD2 matches at 12 bases. This CDR3 is 15 amino acids long. Germline CDR1 SEHNR, CDR2 FQNEAQ (reference sequence). Losses at the gene ends were 5 bases for V and 2 bases for J; bases not matched to a gene: 4. The CDR3 DNA follows: TGTGCCAGCAGCGTAAGACTAGCGGGAGCCTACGAGCAGTACTTC. Translating it yields CASSVRLAGAYEQYF.

This clone appeared a few times. This chain joins TRBV14 and TRBJ1-1; D is unclear. The CDR3 sequence is 16 residues long. Germline values: CDR1 SGHDN, CDR2 FVKESK. V lost 0 bases and J lost 1, with 12 bases in between. Written as DNA, the CDR3 is TGTGCCAGCAGCCAAGAGAAACCCCACACGAACACTGAAGCTTTCTTT. Protein: CASSQEKPHTNTEAFF. Full variable domain (outside the CDR3, taken from reference TRBV14 and TRBJ1-1): EAGVTQFPSHSVIEKGQTVTLRCDPISGHDNLYWYRRVMGKEIKFLLHFVKESKQDESGMPNNRFLAERTGGTYSTLKVQPAELEDSGVYFCASSQEKPHTNTEAFFGQGTRLTVV.

This chain uses TRBV9 with TRBJ1-4, with TRBD1 identical over 7 bases. Germline V gene lookup returns CDR1 SGDLS and CDR2 YYNGEE. CDR3 size: 15 residues. Trimming at V came to 3 bases and at J to 7 bases, leaving 9 bases not matched to a gene. The CDR3 DNA reads as TGTGCCAGCAGCGAGCAGACAGGGTTTTCTGAAAAACTGTTTTTT. Encoded protein: CASSEQTGFSEKLFF.

This CDR3 is CASSPGQGAAYEQYF. The DNA of the CDR3 is TGTGCCAGCAGTCCGGGACAGGGGGCGGCCTACGAGCAGTACTTC. The chain couples TRBV27 to TRBJ2-7, with 12 positions matching TRBD1. With 5 bases clipped from V and 2 bases from J, the junction kept 4 bases outside the gene matches. CDR3 size: 15 residues. From germline, CDR1 is MNHEY and CDR2 SMNVEV (reference sequence).

The chain carries TRBV19 and TRBJ2-3; 9 positions agree with TRBD2. There are 15 residues in the CDR3. Germline V gene data show CDR1 as LNHDA and CDR2 as SQIVND (reference sequence). V was clipped by 8 bases and J by 0 bases; unmatched bases: 6. The CDR3, as DNA: TGTGCCAGTCTCCCGACTAGCGGAAGCACAGATACGCAGTATTTT. Amino acids: CASLPTSGSTDTQYF.

The genes are TRBV18 and TRBJ2-3; D remains ambiguous. The germline V and J ends were trimmed by 2 bases and 4 bases, with 10 bases remaining between them. The germline V gene has CDR1 KGHSH and CDR2 LQKENI. This CDR3 has 14 residues. In DNA, the CDR3 is TGTGCCAGCTCACCAAGTGAACTACCAGATACGCAGTATTTT. It specifies CASSPSELPDTQYF.

The chain is built from TRBV5-5 and TRBJ1-2; TRBD1 matches 8 bases. V lost 2 bases, J lost 4 bases, and 7 bases stayed unmatched. The CDR3 extends over 15 amino acids. The germline V gene has CDR1 SGHKS and CDR2 YYEKEE (reference sequence). The CDR3 coding sequence is TGTGCCAGCAGCTTAGCCAGGACAGGGTCCTATGGCTACACCTTC. Its protein product is CASSLARTGSYGYTF.

The V call is TRBV9, the J call TRBJ2-3; 7 positions match TRBD1. J gave up 2 bases and V 3 bases, and 6 bases lay outside the gene matches. The CDR3 extends over 15 amino acids. The germline gives CDR1 SGDLS, CDR2 YYNGEE. The CDR3 here is CASSGQGPYTDTQYF. CDR3 sequence (DNA): TGTGCCAGCAGCGGACAGGGTCCATACACAGATACGCAGTATTTT.

This clone was counted a single time. V is TRBV19 and J is TRBJ2-2; 7 bases line up with TRBD2. The CDR3 sequence is 14 residues long. CDR1 is LNHDA and CDR2 is SQIVND in the germline V gene (reference sequence). The trim removed 8 bases at V and 4 bases at J, leaving 7 bases unmatched. CDR3 DNA: TGTGCCAGTCACCGGGAGGTACGCACCGGGGAGCTGTTTTTT. Translation gives CASHREVRTGELFF.

The V and J genes are TRBV2 and TRBJ2-1; 8 bases are a match to TRBD2. Germline V gene data show CDR1 as SNHLY and CDR2 as FYNNEI. The CDR3 length is 18 residues. With V trimmed by 7 bases and J by 1 base, 15 bases remained unmatched. CDR3 in amino acids: CASTEGGGRKSSYNEQFF. DNA for the CDR3: TGTGCCAGCACCGAAGGCGGGGGGCGGAAATCATCCTACAATGAGCAGTTCTTC. Full variable domain (outside the CDR3, taken from reference TRBV2 and TRBJ2-1): EPEVTQTPSHQVTQMGQEVILRCVPISNHLYFYWYRQILGQKVEFLVSFYNNEISEKSEIFDDQFSVERPDGSNFTLKIRSTKLEDSAMYFCASTEGGGRKSSYNEQFFGPGTRLTVL.

V is TRBV20-1 and J is TRBJ2-3; the match to TRBD1 covers 7 bases. With 3 bases clipped from V and 12 bases from J, the junction kept 9 bases outside the gene matches. Germline values: CDR1 DFQATT, CDR2 SNEGSKA (reference sequence). The CDR3 extends over 12 amino acids. CDR3 sequence (DNA): TGCAGTGCTAGTGAACAGGGGATCCTTCAGTATTTT. Translation gives CSASEQGILQYF.

V and J are TRBV2 and TRBJ1-4, with 8 bases lining up with TRBD1. Germline assignment: CDR1 SNHLY and CDR2 FYNNEI. The trim removed 6 bases at V and 5 bases at J, leaving 8 bases unmatched. This CDR3 has 15 residues. The CDR3 is CASSGQGAQNEKLFF. CDR3 sequence (DNA): TGTGCCAGCAGCGGCCAGGGGGCGCAGAATGAAAAACTGTTTTTT.

This clone was counted only a few times. The chain joins TRBV28 to TRBJ2-5; 12 bases align to TRBD1. This CDR3 comprises 14 residues. V shed 5 bases and J 5 bases; nucleotides not matched to a gene: 3. Germline V gene sequence: CDR1 MDHEN, CDR2 SYDVKM. CDR3 in DNA: TGTGCCAGCAGTCGGGACAGGGGGCAGGAGACCCAGTACTTC. This codes for CASSRDRGQETQYF.

The V and J genes are TRBV2 and TRBJ2-3, with 11 bases fitting TRBD2. V lost 5 bases to trimming and J lost 5 bases; unmatched junction nucleotides: 3. The germline gives CDR1 SNHLY, CDR2 FYNNEI. The CDR3 is made up of 14 amino acids. Written as DNA, the CDR3 is TGTGCCAGCAGTTTCCTAGCGGGGGGAGATACGCAGTATTTT. Its protein is CASSFLAGGDTQYF.

The genes are TRBV11-2 and TRBJ2-3; 8 bases fit TRBD2. This CDR3 region has 14 residues. J lost 5 bases, V lost 3 bases, and 4 bases had no gene match. From germline, CDR1 is SGHAT and CDR2 FQNNGV. Here the CDR3 reads CASSFIAGGDTQYF. Written as DNA, the CDR3 is TGTGCCAGCAGCTTCATTGCGGGGGGAGATACGCAGTATTTT.

V is TRBV7-2 and J is TRBJ2-4, with 11 bases matching TRBD1. CDR3 length: 17 amino acids. Germline loops: CDR1 SGHTA, CDR2 FQGNSA. The V segment lost 4 bases and the J segment 2 bases; nucleotides outside the gene matches: 7. The CDR3 protein is CASSSRTGGLSKNIQYF. CDR3 DNA: TGTGCCAGCAGCTCACGGACAGGGGGCTTATCCAAAAACATTCAGTACTTC.

The J gene is TRBJ1-5, the V gene TRBV28; 12 nucleotides agree with TRBD1. This CDR3 contains 15 residues. V lost 5 bases, J lost 5 bases, and 4 bases stayed unmatched. Germline V gene lookup returns CDR1 MDHEN and CDR2 SYDVKM. In DNA, the CDR3 is TGTGCCAGCAGTCCAGGGACAGGGGGCGATCAGCCCCAGCATTTT. Amino acid sequence: CASSPGTGGDQPQHF. The variable domain in full, completed from reference TRBV28 and TRBJ1-5, reads DVKVTQSSRYLVKRTGEKVFLECVQDMDHENMFWYRQDPGLGLRLIYFSYDVKMKEKGDIPEGYSVSREKKERFSLILESASTNQTSMYLCASSPGTGGDQPQHFGDGTRLSIL.